These T cell receptor beta chains were read from a single sample in a study of blood T cell repertoires in COVID-19. TCRdb's table, derived via immunoSEQ multiplex PCR, lists solely in-frame clones and lacks some. The profile shows 200,000 to 250,000 clones, 80% to 90% of them singletons. Sequenced sample: PBMCs or T cells enriched from blood (not recorded which). The receptors here all came from a man aged 50 or older who had been exposed to COVID-19. Each CDR3 is given with its conserved first and last residue. A D gene is named only where the DNA matches it firmly. The size of a clone is reported for some rows only, either as once, few or many, or as a class for expanded clones.

clone_size: .
d_call: .
cdr3_length: 14
v_call: TRBV28
j_call: TRBJ2-7
cdr3_nt: TGTGCCAGCAGTCCTTCAGGACAAGGTGGCGAGCAGTACTTC
cdr3_aa: CASSPSGQGGEQYF

clone_size: .
d_call: TRBD1
cdr3_length: 14
v_call: TRBV18
j_call: TRBJ1-5
cdr3_nt: TGTGCCAGCTCAACACAGGGGGTGGGGCAGCCCCAGCATTTT
cdr3_aa: CASSTQGVGQPQHF

clone_size: .
d_call: .
cdr3_length: 14
v_call: TRBV21-1
j_call: TRBJ2-5
cdr3_nt: TGTGCCAGCAGCATAAATCCCAGGGAGGGGACCCAGTACTTC
cdr3_aa: CASSINPREGTQYF

clone_size: .
d_call: .
cdr3_length: 15
v_call: TRBV27
j_call: TRBJ1-4
cdr3_nt: TGTGCCAGCTCATCTCAGGGGAGCGCTAATGAAAAACTGTTTTTT
cdr3_aa: CASSSQGSANEKLFF

clone_size: .
d_call: TRBD2
cdr3_length: 17
v_call: TRBV28
j_call: TRBJ2-1
cdr3_nt: TGTGCCAGCAGTACCCCCAAAGCTAGCGGGAGTCGACATGAGCAGTTCTTC
cdr3_aa: CASSTPKASGSRHEQFF

clone_size: .
d_call: TRBD1
cdr3_length: 13
v_call: TRBV5-1
j_call: TRBJ1-2
cdr3_nt: TGCGCCAGCAGCTGGGGACAGGGTCATGGCTACACCTTC
cdr3_aa: CASSWGQGHGYTF

clone_size: .
d_call: .
cdr3_length: 15
v_call: TRBV5-1
j_call: TRBJ1-2
cdr3_nt: TGCGCCAGCAGCTTGGCCACGGGAATCGACTATGGCTACACCTTC
cdr3_aa: CASSLATGIDYGYTF

clone_size: .
d_call: .
cdr3_length: 18
v_call: TRBV12-1
j_call: TRBJ2-1
cdr3_nt: TGTGCCAGCAGCCCCCGGTGTAGCGGGAGGGCCCTCTACAATGAGCAGTTCTTC
cdr3_aa: CASSPRCSGRALYNEQFF

clone_size: .
d_call: TRBD2
cdr3_length: 15
v_call: TRBV10-1
j_call: TRBJ2-1
cdr3_nt: TGCGCCAGCAGCCCGGGACTAGCGGGAGCGCAGGGGCAGTTCTTC
cdr3_aa: CASSPGLAGAQGQFF

clone_size: .
d_call: TRBD1
cdr3_length: 19
v_call: TRBV20-1
j_call: TRBJ1-3
cdr3_nt: TGCAGTGCTAGTCGTACCTGGGGGACAGGGGGTTCCTCTGGAAACACCATATATTTT
cdr3_aa: CSASRTWGTGGSSGNTIYF

clone_size: once
d_call: TRBD1
cdr3_length: 15
v_call: TRBV18
j_call: TRBJ2-5
cdr3_nt: TGTGCCAGCTCACCACCACAGGGGGCAGAAGAGACCCAGTACTTC
cdr3_aa: CASSPPQGAEETQYF

clone_size: .
d_call: .
cdr3_length: 14
v_call: TRBV30
j_call: TRBJ1-2
cdr3_nt: TGTGCCTGGAGTGTCTATGGGAATAGAGGGGGCTACACCTTC
cdr3_aa: CAWSVYGNRGGYTF

clone_size: .
d_call: .
cdr3_length: 16
v_call: TRBV7-9
j_call: TRBJ2-1
cdr3_nt: TGTGCCAGCAGCTTAGCCGACGGGAATCTTAACAATGAGCAGTTCTTC
cdr3_aa: CASSLADGNLNNEQFF

clone_size: once
d_call: TRBD1
cdr3_length: 11
v_call: TRBV10-1
j_call: TRBJ2-5
cdr3_nt: TGCGCCAGCCGACAGGGAAAGACCCAGTACTTC
cdr3_aa: CASRQGKTQYF

clone_size: .
d_call: TRBD1
cdr3_length: 14
v_call: TRBV10-3
j_call: TRBJ1-3
cdr3_nt: TGTGCCATCAGTGAGTCGAACAGGGGGAACACCATATATTTT
cdr3_aa: CAISESNRGNTIYF

clone_size: few
d_call: TRBD1
cdr3_length: 13
v_call: TRBV30
j_call: TRBJ1-5
cdr3_nt: TGTGCCTGGGGGACAGGTAATAGTCTGCCCCAGCATTTT
cdr3_aa: CAWGTGNSLPQHF

clone_size: .
d_call: TRBD1
cdr3_length: 14
v_call: TRBV11-2
j_call: TRBJ1-6
cdr3_nt: TGTGCCAGCAGCCTCGGACAGGGCCCTAGGGCCCTCCACTTT
cdr3_aa: CASSLGQGPRALHF

clone_size: .
d_call: TRBD1
cdr3_length: 16
v_call: TRBV28
j_call: TRBJ1-6
cdr3_nt: TGTGCCAGCAGCACACGACAGGGGGAATTAGGTTCACCCCTCCACTTT
cdr3_aa: CASSTRQGELGSPLHF

clone_size: .
d_call: TRBD1
cdr3_length: 15
v_call: TRBV7-9
j_call: TRBJ2-7
cdr3_nt: TGTGCCAGCAGCACCCGGACAGGGGGCTTTTACGAGCAGTACTTC
cdr3_aa: CASSTRTGGFYEQYF

clone_size: .
d_call: TRBD2
cdr3_length: 14
v_call: TRBV7-3
j_call: TRBJ2-3
cdr3_nt: TGTGCCAGCAGCCCTTCTTGGGGAGGGGATACGCAGTATTTT
cdr3_aa: CASSPSWGGDTQYF

clone_size: once
d_call: .
cdr3_length: 13
v_call: TRBV7-3
j_call: TRBJ1-2
cdr3_nt: TGTGCCAGCAGCGGGACGGAGGAGGGTGGCTACACCTTC
cdr3_aa: CASSGTEEGGYTF

clone_size: .
d_call: .
cdr3_length: 14
v_call: TRBV7-3
j_call: TRBJ1-1
cdr3_nt: TGTGCCAGCAGCTTACAGGGTGTGAACACTGAAGCTTTCTTT
cdr3_aa: CASSLQGVNTEAFF

clone_size: .
d_call: .
cdr3_length: 17
v_call: TRBV18
j_call: TRBJ1-6
cdr3_nt: TGTGCCAGCTCACCACCGTATGGGGGCTTAAACAATTCACCCCTCCACTTT
cdr3_aa: CASSPPYGGLNNSPLHF

clone_size: .
d_call: .
cdr3_length: 15
v_call: TRBV30
j_call: TRBJ1-1
cdr3_nt: TGTGCCTGGAGTGTATTAGGGGCCCTGAACACTGAAGCTTTCTTT
cdr3_aa: CAWSVLGALNTEAFF

clone_size: .
d_call: .
cdr3_length: 18
v_call: TRBV28
j_call: TRBJ1-5
cdr3_nt: TGTGCCAGCAGTTTATACAGGGAACAACCCTCTCATTATCAGCCCCAGCATTTT
cdr3_aa: CASSLYREQPSHYQPQHF

clone_size: .
d_call: TRBD2
cdr3_length: 16
v_call: TRBV7-6
j_call: TRBJ2-2
cdr3_nt: TGTGCCAGCAGCTTAGGCGGTAGCGGGAGTTCCGGGGAGCTGTTTTTT
cdr3_aa: CASSLGGSGSSGELFF

clone_size: .
d_call: .
cdr3_length: 16
v_call: TRBV2
j_call: TRBJ1-1
cdr3_nt: TGTGCCAGCAGCCTCCGAGCGGTATTCTTGAACACTGAAGCTTTCTTT
cdr3_aa: CASSLRAVFLNTEAFF

clone_size: .
d_call: TRBD1
cdr3_length: 15
v_call: TRBV24-1
j_call: TRBJ1-2
cdr3_nt: TGTGCCACCAGTGCTGGAGACAGGGCTTTCTATGGCTACACCTTC
cdr3_aa: CATSAGDRAFYGYTF

clone_size: .
d_call: TRBD1
cdr3_length: 16
v_call: TRBV7-8
j_call: TRBJ1-1
cdr3_nt: TGTGCCAGCAGCGTCGGACAGGGTAGTATCAGCACTGAAGCTTTCTTT
cdr3_aa: CASSVGQGSISTEAFF

clone_size: .
d_call: TRBD1
cdr3_length: 14
v_call: TRBV7-2
j_call: TRBJ1-2
cdr3_nt: TGTGCCAGCAGCTTAGCACAGGGGAACTATGGCTACACCTTC
cdr3_aa: CASSLAQGNYGYTF

clone_size: .
d_call: TRBD1
cdr3_length: 15
v_call: TRBV9
j_call: TRBJ2-5
cdr3_nt: TGTGCCAGCAGCCCAAGGGACAGGGCGGGAGAGACCCAGTACTTC
cdr3_aa: CASSPRDRAGETQYF

clone_size: .
d_call: TRBD2
cdr3_length: 14
v_call: TRBV9
j_call: TRBJ2-7
cdr3_nt: TGTGCCAGCAGCGAGCGGGGGGCTCCCTACGAGCAGTACTTC
cdr3_aa: CASSERGAPYEQYF

clone_size: .
d_call: .
cdr3_length: 12
v_call: TRBV5-8
j_call: TRBJ1-2
cdr3_nt: TGTGCCAGCACCTGGGGGGGTAATCGCTACACCTTC
cdr3_aa: CASTWGGNRYTF

clone_size: .
d_call: TRBD2
cdr3_length: 16
v_call: TRBV2
j_call: TRBJ2-2
cdr3_nt: TGTGCCAGCAGTTATTTAGCGGGGGAGAACACCGGGGAGCTGTTTTTT
cdr3_aa: CASSYLAGENTGELFF

clone_size: .
d_call: TRBD2
cdr3_length: 16
v_call: TRBV28
j_call: TRBJ2-5
cdr3_nt: TGTGCCAGCAGCCCCAGGTCAGGGCGGGGGCAAGAGACCCAGTACTTC
cdr3_aa: CASSPRSGRGQETQYF

clone_size: .
d_call: .
cdr3_length: 13
v_call: TRBV19
j_call: TRBJ1-5
cdr3_nt: TGTGCCAGTAGTATCAGCGGCAATCAGCCCCAGCATTTT
cdr3_aa: CASSISGNQPQHF

clone_size: .
d_call: TRBD1
cdr3_length: 16
v_call: TRBV11-2
j_call: TRBJ1-1
cdr3_nt: TGTGCCAGCAGCATCCATTGGGGGACAGGGAACACTGAAGCTTTCTTT
cdr3_aa: CASSIHWGTGNTEAFF

clone_size: once
d_call: .
cdr3_length: 16
v_call: TRBV5-4
j_call: TRBJ2-5
cdr3_nt: TGTGCCAGCAGCTTGGCCGGGTCAGATGGGAGAGAGACCCAGTACTTC
cdr3_aa: CASSLAGSDGRETQYF

clone_size: .
d_call: .
cdr3_length: 13
v_call: TRBV6-6
j_call: TRBJ2-1
cdr3_nt: TGTGCCAGCAGTTACCCAACGGACTCCTTTAAGTTCTTC
cdr3_aa: CASSYPTDSFKFF

clone_size: .
d_call: .
cdr3_length: 16
v_call: TRBV3-1/TRBV3-2
j_call: TRBJ2-3
cdr3_nt: TGTGCCAGCAGCCAAGATCTAACAGGTACCACAGATACGCAGTATTTT
cdr3_aa: CASSQDLTGTTDTQYF

clone_size: .
d_call: .
cdr3_length: 15
v_call: TRBV5-5
j_call: TRBJ2-3
cdr3_nt: TGTGCCAGCAGCCTTGGTTCACAGGGCGCAGATACGCAGTATTTT
cdr3_aa: CASSLGSQGADTQYF

clone_size: .
d_call: .
cdr3_length: 17
v_call: TRBV11-1
j_call: TRBJ2-2
cdr3_nt: TGTGCCAGCAGCTTAGCTCCCGTAGGAGGGAACACCGGGGAGCTGTTTTTT
cdr3_aa: CASSLAPVGGNTGELFF

clone_size: .
d_call: .
cdr3_length: 14
v_call: TRBV5-1
j_call: TRBJ1-1
cdr3_nt: TGCGCCAGCAGCGGTAACAGGCTCGGTACTGAAGCTTTCTTT
cdr3_aa: CASSGNRLGTEAFF

clone_size: .
d_call: .
cdr3_length: 15
v_call: TRBV5-1
j_call: TRBJ2-3
cdr3_nt: TGCGCCAGCAGCTCTACGCAGGGAAGCACAGATACGCAGTATTTT
cdr3_aa: CASSSTQGSTDTQYF

clone_size: .
d_call: TRBD1
cdr3_length: 15
v_call: TRBV11-2
j_call: TRBJ2-5
cdr3_nt: TGTGCCAGCAGCTATCCAAGGACAGGGGGAGAGACCCAGTACTTC
cdr3_aa: CASSYPRTGGETQYF

clone_size: .
d_call: .
cdr3_length: 16
v_call: TRBV11-2
j_call: TRBJ1-2
cdr3_nt: TGTGCCAGCAGCTTATCTTCGGGGGGTGCCAACTATGGCTACACCTTC
cdr3_aa: CASSLSSGGANYGYTF

clone_size: .
d_call: TRBD1
cdr3_length: 15
v_call: TRBV5-1
j_call: TRBJ1-1
cdr3_nt: TGCGCCAGCAGCTTGGGGGCAGGGGGCGAAGCTGAAGCTTTCTTT
cdr3_aa: CASSLGAGGEAEAFF

clone_size: .
d_call: .
cdr3_length: 17
v_call: TRBV7-3
j_call: TRBJ1-6
cdr3_nt: TGTGCCAGCAGCCCGGGACATACATTCTCCTATAATTCACCCCTCCACTTT
cdr3_aa: CASSPGHTFSYNSPLHF

clone_size: .
d_call: TRBD1
cdr3_length: 17
v_call: TRBV3-1/TRBV3-2
j_call: TRBJ1-3
cdr3_nt: TGTGCCAGCAGCCATTTCCGGACAGGGACTTCAGGAAACACCATATATTTT
cdr3_aa: CASSHFRTGTSGNTIYF

clone_size: few
d_call: TRBD1
cdr3_length: 14
v_call: TRBV5-6
j_call: TRBJ1-5
cdr3_nt: TGTGCCAGCAGCTGGGGACAGGGGGGACAGCCCCAGCATTTT
cdr3_aa: CASSWGQGGQPQHF

clone_size: .
d_call: TRBD2
cdr3_length: 20
v_call: TRBV9
j_call: TRBJ2-7
cdr3_nt: TGTGCCAGCAGCACCACTGGGACTAGCGGGGGGGCCCCGCTGTTCTACGAGCAGTACTTC
cdr3_aa: CASSTTGTSGGAPLFYEQYF

clone_size: .
d_call: .
cdr3_length: 13
v_call: TRBV6-5
j_call: TRBJ2-2
cdr3_nt: TGTGCCAGCAGAGCCGTGTTGGCCGGGGAGCTGTTTTTT
cdr3_aa: CASRAVLAGELFF

clone_size: .
d_call: .
cdr3_length: 15
v_call: TRBV28
j_call: TRBJ1-2
cdr3_nt: TGTGCCAGCAGTACCCTGTGGAGCGGGCAAAAGGGCTACACCTTC
cdr3_aa: CASSTLWSGQKGYTF

clone_size: .
d_call: .
cdr3_length: 14
v_call: TRBV4-2
j_call: TRBJ1-1
cdr3_nt: TGTGCCAGCAGCCAAGATGGGAGGGACACTGAAGCTTTCTTT
cdr3_aa: CASSQDGRDTEAFF

clone_size: once
d_call: TRBD1
cdr3_length: 16
v_call: TRBV7-2
j_call: TRBJ2-1
cdr3_nt: TGTGCCAGCAGCTATATCCGGGACAGTGATTACAATGAGCAGTTCTTC
cdr3_aa: CASSYIRDSDYNEQFF

clone_size: .
d_call: .
cdr3_length: 14
v_call: TRBV10-1
j_call: TRBJ2-2
cdr3_nt: TGCGCCAGCAGTGACAGTATCTACACCGGGGAGCTGTTTTTT
cdr3_aa: CASSDSIYTGELFF

clone_size: .
d_call: TRBD2
cdr3_length: 13
v_call: TRBV12-3/TRBV12-4
j_call: TRBJ2-3
cdr3_nt: TGTGCCAGCGAGGCGGGGGGGTTCGATACGCAGTATTTT
cdr3_aa: CASEAGGFDTQYF

clone_size: once
d_call: TRBD2
cdr3_length: 16
v_call: TRBV7-3
j_call: TRBJ2-5
cdr3_nt: TGTGCCAGCAGCTTAGCGGGAGGGGCGTCAGGGGAGACCCAGTACTTC
cdr3_aa: CASSLAGGASGETQYF

clone_size: once
d_call: TRBD2
cdr3_length: 16
v_call: TRBV5-4
j_call: TRBJ2-1
cdr3_nt: TGTGCCAGCAGCTCCCCCTTAGCGGGGGGGAGAAATGAGCAGTTCTTC
cdr3_aa: CASSSPLAGGRNEQFF

clone_size: few
d_call: .
cdr3_length: 16
v_call: TRBV7-9
j_call: TRBJ1-3
cdr3_nt: TGTGCCAGCAGCTCCCCCCCAGGTCACTCTGGAAACACCATATATTTT
cdr3_aa: CASSSPPGHSGNTIYF